The clone carrying this T cell receptor (beta chain) was seen more than once but under ten times. Its antigen is unknown. This record comes from a study of cytomegalovirus exposure and HLA in healthy donors. PCR primers comprised 60 Vbeta and 13 Jbeta primers. The data were produced by immunoSEQ multiplex PCR, yet TCRdb's version contains in-frame clones alone and is incomplete. This table has about 220,000 clones, roughly 82% appearing once. Trimming removed 1 base at V and 1 base at J, with 10 bases between. The V gene's germline CDR1 is MGHRA and CDR2 YSYEKL. This CDR3 spans 15 amino acids. Overall study results and limits: Cytomegalovirus-associated TCR beta chains were listed, numbering some 150. It was confirmed in vitro that three of the CMV-associated chains were specific for CMV antigens.

This TCR came from a man in his forties in good health and CMV-seropositive. The sample consisted of PBMCs. The chain is built from TRBV4-1 and TRBJ1-1; D uncertain. The CDR3 DNA follows: TGCGCCAGCAGCCAAGTCGGAGGGAAGAACACTGAAGCTTTCTTT. It codes for CASSQVGGKNTEAFF.